These 28 T cell receptor beta chains were sequenced from one sample in a study of shared clonotypes between healthy human individuals. The protocol was immunoSEQ multiplex PCR, while the TCRdb copy is restricted to in-frame clones and leaves out a portion. In the table there are roughly 2,500,000 clones, approximately 93% of which are singletons. What was sequenced was naive CD4+ T cells from PBMCs. The subset is: CD45RA+ positively selected. All receptors come from a man aged 18 to 30 in good health. Some clones in this sample may be carry-over from other donors' samples.

This sequence joins TRBV29-1 and TRBJ2-5; weak D call: TRBD1 (6 bases). The end of the DNA fits TRBJ2-7 better, so the J call may be wrong. Per germline, CDR1 SQVTM and CDR2 ANQGSEA. The length of the CDR3 is 13 residues. The DNA of the CDR3 is TGCAGCGTTAAGGACAGAAGCCCCTACGAGCAGTACTTC. This translates into CSVKDRSPYEQYF.

The CDR3 sequence is CASSQRTGIDYGYTF. In DNA, the CDR3 is TGTGCCAGCAGCCAACGGACAGGGATCGACTATGGCTACACCTTC. This chain uses TRBV4-2 with TRBJ1-2; TRBD1 agrees at 8 bases. The CDR3 spans 15 residues. Germline lookup yields CDR1 LGHNA and CDR2 YNFKEQ. V dropped 2 bases and J dropped 3; count of bases not matched to a gene: 5.

V and J are TRBV5-3 and TRBJ2-2, with D possibly matching TRBD1 (5 bases). TRBV5-3 is reported as an ORF; its role is uncertain. The CDR3 extends over 11 amino acids. The V end lost 8 bases, the J end lost 15 bases, and 17 bases lay between the germline ends. The CDR3: CASPRQGSVFF. The CDR3 bases are TGTGCCAGCCCTCGGCAGGGTTCGGTGTTTTTT.

The rearrangement joins TRBV6-5 to TRBJ2-7; D might be TRBD1 (7 bases). The CDR3 length is 14 residues. V gave up 7 bases and J gave up 8 bases, with 21 bases separating them. The germline gives CDR1 MNHEY, CDR2 SVGAGI. In DNA form, the CDR3 reads TGTGCCAGCACCCCCCCAGGGGGGAGAGAAAAGCAGTACTTC. It encodes CASTPPGGREKQYF.

The V call is TRBV7-3, the J call TRBJ1-1; D is undetermined. The V and J ends lost 2 bases and 1 base respectively, with 11 bases between them. Per the germline V gene, CDR1 is SGHTA and CDR2 is FQGTGA. CDR3 size: 15 residues. The CDR3 DNA is TGTGCCAGCAGCTTAGAATGGCGGAGGAACACTGAAGCTTTCTTT. Translating it yields CASSLEWRRNTEAFF.

The rearrangement uses TRBV7-2 and TRBJ2-7, with TRBD1 matching 7 bases. Trimming removed 4 bases from V and 2 bases from J; junction bases left unmatched: 8. Germline V gene lookup returns CDR1 SGHTA and CDR2 FQGNSA. The CDR3 spans 15 residues. The DNA of the CDR3 is TGTGCCAGCAGCTACATCGCCGGGACAGCCTACGAGCAGTACTTC. It codes for CASSYIAGTAYEQYF.

V gene TRBV7-8 combines with J gene TRBJ2-1, with 8 bases aligning to TRBD1. Germline CDR1 SGHVS, CDR2 FQNEAQ. This CDR3 has 18 residues. Trimming removed 5 bases from V and 0 bases from J; junction bases left unmatched: 12. This CDR3 reads CASSRLHNRGSSYNEQFF. DNA for the CDR3: TGTGCCAGCAGCCGTCTTCACAACAGGGGGAGCTCCTACAATGAGCAGTTCTTC.

V and J are TRBV28 and TRBJ1-5; D is possibly TRBD1 (5 bases). This CDR3 region has 16 residues. The germline gives CDR1 MDHEN, CDR2 SYDVKM. Between the trimmed V and J ends, which lost 5 bases and 0 bases, there was a span of 14 bases. The CDR3 nucleotides read TGTGCCAGCAGTCTTGAGGGACGTCGTAGCAATCAGCCCCAGCATTTT. It yields the protein CASSLEGRRSNQPQHF.

This clone was recorded a few times. The J gene is TRBJ2-1, the V gene TRBV7-2, with a possible D match to TRBD2 (6 bases). CDR1 and CDR2 from the germline V gene are SGHTA and FQGNSA. The CDR3 length is 15 residues. V was trimmed by 2 bases and J by 4 bases, leaving 12 bases between them. The CDR3 spells CASSLSSSAYNEQFF. The CDR3 region has the DNA TGTGCCAGCAGCTTAAGTTCTAGCGCTTACAATGAGCAGTTCTTC. The complete variable domain, with remaining parts taken from reference TRBV7-2 and TRBJ2-1, reads GAGVSQSPSNKVTEKGKDVELRCDPISGHTALYWYRQSLGQGLEFLIYFQGNSAPDKSGLPSDRFSAERTGGSVSTLTIQRTQQEDSAVYLCASSLSSSAYNEQFFGPGTRLTVL.

The V and J genes are TRBV18 and TRBJ1-5; D gene uncertain. This CDR3 has 18 amino acids. CDR1 and CDR2 from the germline V gene are KGHSH and LQKENI. V was clipped by 0 bases and J by 0 bases, with 15 bases between them. CDR3: CASSPPPGRWGSNQPQHF. The CDR3 DNA is TGTGCCAGCTCACCACCGCCAGGCAGGTGGGGTAGCAATCAGCCCCAGCATTTT.

The chain uses TRBV9 and TRBJ2-7, with 8 bases identical to TRBD2. V shed 0 bases and J 5 bases; nucleotides not matched to a gene: 13. The CDR3 runs to 17 residues. Germline V gives CDR1 SGDLS, CDR2 YYNGEE. CDR3: CASSVGGGAGVIHEQYF. The CDR3, as DNA: TGTGCCAGCAGCGTAGGGGGTGGAGCGGGAGTGATCCACGAGCAGTACTTC.

The chain joins TRBV15 to TRBJ2-5, with a weak D call TRBD1 (5 bases). The germline gives CDR1 LNHNV, CDR2 YYDKDF (reference sequence). There are 14 residues in the CDR3. The V end lost 1 base, the J end lost 4 bases, and 10 bases lay between the germline ends. The CDR3 region has the DNA TGTGCCACCAGCAGAGGACAGACCGGAGAGACCCAGTACTTC. Residues: CATSRGQTGETQYF.

The CDR3 DNA follows: TGTGCCAGCAGGTACAACCTCGCAGGGGGGACTGAAGCTTTCTTT. Translation: CASRYNLAGGTEAFF. This chain connects TRBV7-3 to TRBJ1-1, with TRBD1 matching 7 bases. CDR1 is SGHTA and CDR2 is FQGTGA in the germline V gene. The CDR3 is 15 residues long. Germline trimming cut 6 bases from V and 5 bases from J; bases unmatched to any gene: 12.

The chain combines TRBV9 with TRBJ2-1; TRBD2 matches at 8 bases. The CDR3 is made up of 16 amino acids. V shed 3 bases, J shed 5 bases, and the junction held 10 bases outside the gene matches. Looked up from germline, CDR1 is SGDLS and CDR2 is YYNGEE. The CDR3 here is CASSATRERENNEQFF. CDR3 coding DNA: TGTGCCAGCAGCGCCACCCGGGAGCGGGAGAACAATGAGCAGTTCTTC.

The chain uses TRBV7-2 and TRBJ2-3, with TRBD2 identical over 9 bases. J lost 0 bases, V lost 7 bases, and 2 bases had no gene match. The CDR3 runs to 14 residues. The V gene's germline CDR1 is SGHTA and CDR2 FQGNSA. CDR3 nucleotide sequence: TGTGCCAGCACCCTAGCGGGGAGCACAGATACGCAGTATTTT. Its protein is CASTLAGSTDTQYF.

The table lists this clone with a few counts. Other nucleotide sequences in the sample specify the same CDR3. The V and J genes are TRBV5-4 and TRBJ1-1; no firm D call. The germline CDR1 and CDR2 sequences are SGHNT and YYREEE (reference sequence). The CDR3 consists of 14 residues. V was shortened by 4 bases and J by 0 bases, with 10 bases between the two germline ends. CDR3 in DNA: TGTGCCAGCAGCCCATGGTCCCTGAACACTGAAGCTTTCTTT. Its translation: CASSPWSLNTEAFF.

The chain employs TRBV6-1 and TRBJ2-1; a possible D gene is TRBD2 (5 bases). Deletions cut 6 bases from V and 6 bases from J, with 15 bases between. Per germline, CDR1 MNHNS and CDR2 SASEGT. CDR3 size: 14 residues. CDR3 sequence reads: CASSDLGSGNEQFF. In DNA form, the CDR3 reads TGTGCCAGCAGCGACCTGGGGAGTGGCAATGAGCAGTTCTTC.

V gene TRBV5-4 combines with J gene TRBJ2-7; 8 bases are a match to TRBD2. Germline V lookup: CDR1 SGHNT, CDR2 YYREEE (reference sequence). The CDR3 consists of 17 residues. V lost 4 bases, J lost 6 bases, and 18 bases stayed unmatched. The CDR3 reads CASSLAGFGSGSREQYF. The CDR3 DNA reads TGTGCCAGCAGCCTGGCGGGGTTCGGCAGCGGGAGTCGCGAGCAGTACTTC.

V is TRBV2 and J is TRBJ2-1; D not resolved. Germline values: CDR1 SNHLY, CDR2 FYNNEI. V was pared by 0 bases and J by 4 bases, with 19 bases between. The CDR3 has 18 amino acids. CDR3 sequence reads: CASSEAVAGRWGYNEQFF. In nucleotides, the CDR3 is TGTGCCAGCAGTGAAGCTGTCGCTGGTCGGTGGGGATACAATGAGCAGTTCTTC.

This rearrangement joins TRBV28 to TRBJ1-2; D ambiguous. The CDR3 is made up of 14 amino acids. Trimming stripped 5 bases from V and 1 base from J, with 11 bases between. CDR1 and CDR2 from the germline V gene are MDHEN and SYDVKM. DNA of the CDR3: TGTGCCAGCAGTCCCCCCCGGGATAACTATGGCTACACCTTC. Amino acid sequence: CASSPPRDNYGYTF.

The chain uses TRBV4-1 and TRBJ1-3; no clear D. Per the germline V gene, CDR1 is MGHRA and CDR2 is YSYEKL. This CDR3 has 14 residues. The ends were cut back, 4 bases at V and 8 bases at J, with 15 bases in the middle. The CDR3 reads CASSLLTFGDTIYF. In DNA, the CDR3 is TGCGCCAGCAGCCTATTAACCTTTGGTGACACCATATATTTT.

Turning to this clone: Other nucleotide sequences from this sample produce the same CDR3. The chain links TRBV5-6 to TRBJ1-1; 10 bases are shared with TRBD1. V gave up 4 bases and J gave up 2 bases; unmatched junction bases: 5. Germline lookup yields CDR1 SGHDT and CDR2 YYEEEE. The CDR3 runs 15 residues. The CDR3: CASSPGTGANTEAFF. The CDR3 DNA follows: TGTGCCAGCAGCCCTGGGACAGGGGCTAACACTGAAGCTTTCTTT.

This rearrangement joins TRBV2 to TRBJ2-4; 9 nucleotides agree with TRBD1. Germline V gene data show CDR1 as SNHLY and CDR2 as FYNNEI. The CDR3 covers 15 residues. Trimming at V came to 4 bases and at J to 9 bases, leaving 10 bases not matched to a gene. Written as DNA, the CDR3 is TGTGCCAGCAGTGCACAGGGGGCGAGGTGGGTCATTCAGTACTTC. Amino acid sequence: CASSAQGARWVIQYF.

The V gene is TRBV2, the J gene TRBJ2-1, with TRBD2 matching 7 bases. The J segment lost 2 bases and the V segment lost 7 bases, leaving 8 bases of the junction unmatched. The CDR3 consists of 15 residues. From germline, CDR1 is SNHLY and CDR2 FYNNEI. CDR3 region: CASIRSGVTYNEQFF. The CDR3 coding sequence is TGTGCCAGCATACGCAGCGGGGTCACCTACAATGAGCAGTTCTTC.

On this clone: Mismatch with germline at one junction end may stem from a read error. V and J are TRBV7-2 and TRBJ2-2; 11 bases are shared with TRBD2. Per the germline V gene, CDR1 is SGHTA and CDR2 is FQGNSA. The CDR3 contains 18 residues. The CDR3 nucleotides read TGTGTCAGCAGCTTAGTTAGCGGGAGGGCTAGGAACACCGGGGAGCTGTTTTTT. Translation: CVSSLVSGRARNTGELFF.

The rearrangement joins TRBV27 to TRBJ2-7; unclear D gene. Trimming cost V 4 bases and J 5 bases, with 21 bases left between them. The CDR3 spans 16 residues. From germline, CDR1 is MNHEY and CDR2 SMNVEV (reference sequence). The CDR3 loop reads CASSSLGSGLFHEQYF. The CDR3 DNA sequence: TGTGCCAGCAGTTCTTTGGGGTCAGGCCTATTCCACGAGCAGTACTTC.

The chain joins TRBV7-9 to TRBJ2-6; 7 positions agree with TRBD2. This CDR3 region has 18 residues. Germline V lookup: CDR1 SEHNR, CDR2 FQNEAQ (reference sequence). The V gene end was trimmed by 5 bases and the J gene end by 0 bases; junction bases not matched to a gene: 10. The chain's CDR3 is CASSRTSSGSSGANVLTF. CDR3 in DNA: TGTGCCAGCAGCCGGACTAGTAGCGGAAGCTCTGGGGCCAACGTCCTGACTTTC. The full variable domain, with the rest looked up from reference TRBV7-9 and TRBJ2-6, is DTGVSQNPRHKITKRGQNVTFRCDPISEHNRLYWYRQTLGQGPEFLTYFQNEAQLEKSRLLSDRFSAERPKGSFSTLEIQRTEQGDSAMYLCASSRTSSGSSGANVLTFGAGSRLTVL.

In the case of this clone: In the same sample, other DNA sequences code for this CDR3. The J gene is TRBJ2-7, the V gene TRBV18; 8 positions match TRBD2. The CDR3 contains 13 residues. J gave up 3 bases and V 6 bases, and 4 bases lay outside the gene matches. Looked up from germline, CDR1 is KGHSH and CDR2 is LQKENI. CDR3 coding DNA: TGTGCCAGCTCCCCGGGACTAGACTACGAGCAGTACTTC. Protein: CASSPGLDYEQYF.